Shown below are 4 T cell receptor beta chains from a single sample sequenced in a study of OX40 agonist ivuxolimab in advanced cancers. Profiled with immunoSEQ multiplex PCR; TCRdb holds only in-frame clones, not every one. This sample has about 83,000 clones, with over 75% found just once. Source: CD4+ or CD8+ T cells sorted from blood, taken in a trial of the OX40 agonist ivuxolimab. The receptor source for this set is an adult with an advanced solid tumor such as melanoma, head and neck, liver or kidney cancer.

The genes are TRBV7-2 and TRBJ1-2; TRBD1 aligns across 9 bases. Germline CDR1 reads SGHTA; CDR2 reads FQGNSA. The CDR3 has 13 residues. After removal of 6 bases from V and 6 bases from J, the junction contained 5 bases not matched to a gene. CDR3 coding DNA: TGTGCCAGCAGTAGGGGACAGGGAGATGGCTACACCTTC. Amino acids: CASSRGQGDGYTF. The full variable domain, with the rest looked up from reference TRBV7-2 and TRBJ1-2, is GAGVSQSPSNKVTEKGKDVELRCDPISGHTALYWYRQSLGQGLEFLIYFQGNSAPDKSGLPSDRFSAERTGGSVSTLTIQRTQQEDSAVYLCASSRGQGDGYTFGSGTRLTVV.

CDR3 amino acids: CASSYSGSSYEQYF. The CDR3 DNA is TGTGCCAGCAGTTATTCCGGGAGCTCCTACGAGCAGTACTTC. This sequence joins TRBV6-6 and TRBJ2-7; tentative D call: TRBD2 (6 bases). Germline loops: CDR1 MNHNY, CDR2 SVGAGI (reference sequence). The CDR3 length is 14 residues. The V end was cut by 3 bases, the J end by 0 bases, with 9 bases between.

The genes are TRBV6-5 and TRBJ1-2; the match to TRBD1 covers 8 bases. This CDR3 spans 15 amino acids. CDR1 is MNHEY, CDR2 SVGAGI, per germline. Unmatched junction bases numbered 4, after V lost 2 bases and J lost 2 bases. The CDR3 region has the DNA TGTGCCAGCAGTTACCGAGGACAGGGAAACTATGGCTACACCTTC. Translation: CASSYRGQGNYGYTF.

In DNA form, the CDR3 reads TGTGCCAGCTCCCCGAACGACAGGGATTATGGCTACACCTTC. This encodes CASSPNDRDYGYTF. The rearrangement links TRBV18 to TRBJ1-2; 7 nucleotides match TRBD1. The CDR3 sequence is 14 residues long. Trimming at V came to 6 bases and at J to 5 bases, leaving 9 bases not matched to a gene. Germline V gives CDR1 KGHSH, CDR2 LQKENI.